This is a list of T cell receptor beta chains from one sample in a study of spatial heterogeneity in lung cancer. TCRdb fed the 5' RACE reads into MiXCR, producing one record per CDR3 protein. Of 20,000 to 25,000 distinct CDR3 sequences listed, 3% to 4% are singletons. Here the sequenced sample was PBMCs, taken at surgery. These receptors were taken from a female donor with early-stage non-small cell lung cancer. CDR3s include the opening cysteine and the closing phenylalanine or tryptophan. The order of the fields is J gene, V gene, CDR3 protein.

j_call: TRBJ2-7
v_call: TRBV5-1
cdr3_aa: CASSLDSGRLSEQYF

j_call: TRBJ2-1
v_call: TRBV5-1
cdr3_aa: CASSLAMDNEQFF

j_call: TRBJ2-7
v_call: TRBV10-2
cdr3_aa: CASSRLGQPSYEQYF

j_call: TRBJ2-7
v_call: TRBV7-8
cdr3_aa: CASSPFGGTSYEQYF

j_call: TRBJ2-1
v_call: TRBV20-1
cdr3_aa: CSAPIGEGYNEQFF

j_call: TRBJ1-1
v_call: TRBV20-1
cdr3_aa: CSARDVFEAFF

j_call: TRBJ2-7
v_call: TRBV11-2
cdr3_aa: CASSLDSAPSYEQYF

j_call: TRBJ2-3
v_call: TRBV19
cdr3_aa: CATKGPGTGTDTQYF

j_call: TRBJ2-7
v_call: TRBV30
cdr3_aa: CAWSVPPTSDRVLEQYF

j_call: TRBJ2-1
v_call: TRBV6-2/TRBV6-3
cdr3_aa: CASSRTGTGGTQFF

j_call: TRBJ2-5
v_call: TRBV5-6
cdr3_aa: CASSPRWGETQYF

j_call: TRBJ2-7
v_call: TRBV27
cdr3_aa: CASSRAGASYEQYF

j_call: TRBJ2-4
v_call: TRBV12-5
cdr3_aa: CASGLPPGGALAKNIQYF

j_call: TRBJ1-2
v_call: TRBV20-1
cdr3_aa: CSGSPGVNYGYTF

j_call: TRBJ2-1
v_call: TRBV11-2
cdr3_aa: CASSLGQGTYEQFF

j_call: TRBJ2-7
v_call: TRBV11-2
cdr3_aa: CASSSAGTFYEQYF

j_call: TRBJ1-4
v_call: TRBV28
cdr3_aa: CASNIKGKLFF

j_call: TRBJ1-5
v_call: TRBV4-1
cdr3_aa: CASSQVGGGRGQPQHF

j_call: TRBJ2-7
v_call: TRBV9
cdr3_aa: CASSVAPETYEQYF

j_call: TRBJ1-5
v_call: TRBV2
cdr3_aa: CASRRWGDSNQPQHF

j_call: TRBJ2-7
v_call: TRBV4-1
cdr3_aa: CASSQETQGPAYEQYF

j_call: TRBJ1-2
v_call: TRBV12-3/TRBV12-4
cdr3_aa: CASSFRAERGYGYTF

j_call: TRBJ1-1
v_call: TRBV5-4
cdr3_aa: CASRRQQNTEAFF

j_call: TRBJ2-2
v_call: TRBV5-1
cdr3_aa: CASSKRPGTTANTGELFF

j_call: TRBJ2-1
v_call: TRBV2
cdr3_aa: CASEGTSGRAFYNEQFF

j_call: TRBJ2-2
v_call: TRBV7-3
cdr3_aa: CASSRTGRGELFF

j_call: TRBJ1-2
v_call: TRBV27
cdr3_aa: CASSLNMYGTGPYGYTF

j_call: TRBJ2-1
v_call: TRBV20-1
cdr3_aa: CSVQDRSGSSYNEQFF

j_call: TRBJ2-3
v_call: TRBV2
cdr3_aa: CASRQEADTQYF

j_call: TRBJ1-1
v_call: TRBV30
cdr3_aa: CAWGGQGAAFF

j_call: TRBJ2-7
v_call: TRBV20-1
cdr3_aa: CSARLNYLQGFPHEQYF

j_call: TRBJ2-1
v_call: TRBV19
cdr3_aa: CASSIGTGDYEQFF

j_call: TRBJ1-1
v_call: TRBV20-1
cdr3_aa: CSAYTGGAENTEAFF

j_call: TRBJ2-7
v_call: TRBV20-1
cdr3_aa: CSARSSGREGYEQYF

j_call: TRBJ2-3
v_call: TRBV5-1
cdr3_aa: CASSLGGTSGTDTQYF

j_call: TRBJ2-1
v_call: TRBV7-9
cdr3_aa: CASSLAGSYNEQFF

j_call: TRBJ2-1
v_call: TRBV27
cdr3_aa: CASSLPGAGGYNEQFF

j_call: TRBJ2-7
v_call: TRBV12-3/TRBV12-4
cdr3_aa: CASSLGGLEQYF

j_call: TRBJ2-7
v_call: TRBV9
cdr3_aa: CASSVTTGSYEQYF

j_call: TRBJ2-1
v_call: TRBV29-1
cdr3_aa: CSVLGPGLETYNEQFF